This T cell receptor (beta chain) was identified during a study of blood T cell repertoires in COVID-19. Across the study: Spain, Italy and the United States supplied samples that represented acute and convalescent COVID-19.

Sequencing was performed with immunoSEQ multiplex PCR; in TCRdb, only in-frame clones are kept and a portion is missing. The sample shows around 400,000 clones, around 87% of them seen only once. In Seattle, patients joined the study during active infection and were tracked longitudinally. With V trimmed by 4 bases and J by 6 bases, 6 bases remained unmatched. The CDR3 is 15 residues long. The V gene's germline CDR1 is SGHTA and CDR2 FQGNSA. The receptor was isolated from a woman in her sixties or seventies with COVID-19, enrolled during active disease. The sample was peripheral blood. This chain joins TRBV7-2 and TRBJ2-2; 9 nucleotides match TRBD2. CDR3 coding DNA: TGTGCCAGCAGCTCCGGGACTAGCAGCGCCGGGGAGCTGTTTTTT. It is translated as CASSSGTSSAGELFF.